This entry is about one T cell receptor (beta chain). The antigen remains undetermined. This PCR relied on a set of 60 Vbeta primers and 13 Jbeta primers. Method: immunoSEQ multiplex PCR; TCRdb's copy keeps in-frame clones and lacks some. The table has about 91,000 clones, about 68% seen once. This sample was included in a study of cytomegalovirus exposure and HLA in healthy donors. Broader study findings: For most TCR sequences rarity was the rule, although some public TCRs occurred in many donors. Later on, analysis showed that most CMV-associated TCR beta chains appeared to be HLA-restricted. Clonal expansion, a later analysis showed, was greater in HLA-associated TCR beta chains than in equally common others. Researchers left out some V segments, among them TRBV6-2 and TRBV6-3, as indistinguishable.

Germline assignment: CDR1 SEHNR and CDR2 FQNEAQ (reference sequence). Trimming removed 6 bases from V and 5 bases from J; junction bases left unmatched: 3. The CDR3 is 13 amino acids. The sequencing sample was made of PBMCs. The chain recombines TRBV7-9 with TRBJ1-5, with 8 bases fitting TRBD1. The sequence derives from a human donor in good health. The CDR3 is CASSSDRDQPQHF. Here the CDR3 DNA reads TGTGCCAGCAGTTCGGACAGGGATCAGCCCCAGCATTTT.